This TCR beta chain came from a study of cytomegalovirus exposure and HLA in healthy donors. Turning to the study itself: Among the approximately 400 genotyped donors, around 81% were placed in the Caucasian-associated ancestry cluster.

The V gene's germline CDR1 is MNHEY and CDR2 SVGAGI. There are 15 residues in the CDR3. V lost 5 bases to trimming and J lost 5 bases; unmatched junction nucleotides: 8. PCR used 60 Vbeta primers and 13 Jbeta primers. Generated by immunoSEQ multiplex PCR, the TCRdb table keeps only in-frame clones and is missing some. Found here are 120,000 to 150,000 clones, roughly 79% of them singletons; the top ten hold 2.5% to 3%. Study findings and constraints: Other equally common chains were less clonally expanded than HLA-associated TCR beta chains, a later analysis showed.

With respect to this clone: Its antigen is currently unknown.

The sample comprised PBMCs. V usage is TRBV6-5 and J usage is TRBJ1-1, with 10 positions matching TRBD1. This sequence was found in a male donor in good health and CMV-seronegative. CDR3 sequence reads: CASSLTGTGVTEAFF. The CDR3 DNA follows: TGTGCCAGCAGTCTTACCGGGACAGGGGTTACTGAAGCTTTCTTT.